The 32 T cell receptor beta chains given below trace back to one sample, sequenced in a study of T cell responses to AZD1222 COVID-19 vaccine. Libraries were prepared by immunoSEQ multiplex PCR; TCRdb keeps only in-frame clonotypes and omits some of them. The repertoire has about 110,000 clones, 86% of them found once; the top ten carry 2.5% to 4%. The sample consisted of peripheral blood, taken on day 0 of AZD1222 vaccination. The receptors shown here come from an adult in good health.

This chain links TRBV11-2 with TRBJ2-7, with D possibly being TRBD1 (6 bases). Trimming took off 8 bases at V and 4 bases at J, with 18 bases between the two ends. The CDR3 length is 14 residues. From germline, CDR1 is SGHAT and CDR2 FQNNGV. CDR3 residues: CASQQTRGRYEQYF. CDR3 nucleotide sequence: TGTGCCAGCCAACAAACAAGGGGGAGATACGAGCAGTACTTC.

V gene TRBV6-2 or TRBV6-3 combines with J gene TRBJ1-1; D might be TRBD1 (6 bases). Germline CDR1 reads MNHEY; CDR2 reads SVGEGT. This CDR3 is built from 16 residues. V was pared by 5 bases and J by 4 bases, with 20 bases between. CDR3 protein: CASSTEGYRATTEAFF. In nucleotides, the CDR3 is TGTGCCAGCAGTACGGAGGGGTACAGGGCTACCACTGAAGCTTTCTTT.

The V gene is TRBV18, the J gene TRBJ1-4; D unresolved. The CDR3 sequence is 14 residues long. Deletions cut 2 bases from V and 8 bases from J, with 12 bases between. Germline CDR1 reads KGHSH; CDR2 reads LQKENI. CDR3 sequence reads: CASSPLPAGEKLFF. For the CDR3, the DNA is TGTGCCAGCTCACCATTACCCGCTGGGGAAAAACTGTTTTTT.

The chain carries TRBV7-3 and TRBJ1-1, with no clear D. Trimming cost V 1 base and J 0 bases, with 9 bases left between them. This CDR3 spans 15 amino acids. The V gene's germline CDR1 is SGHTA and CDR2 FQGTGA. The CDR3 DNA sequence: TGTGCCAGCAGCTTAATCCCCAATATGAACACTGAAGCTTTCTTT. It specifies CASSLIPNMNTEAFF.

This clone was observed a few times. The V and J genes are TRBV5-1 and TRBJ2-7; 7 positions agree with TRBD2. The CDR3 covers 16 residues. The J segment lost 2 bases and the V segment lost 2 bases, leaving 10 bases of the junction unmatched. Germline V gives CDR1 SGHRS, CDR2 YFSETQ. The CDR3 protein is CASSLDTFSGTYEQYF. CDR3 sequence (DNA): TGCGCCAGCAGCTTAGACACGTTCAGCGGGACCTACGAGCAGTACTTC.

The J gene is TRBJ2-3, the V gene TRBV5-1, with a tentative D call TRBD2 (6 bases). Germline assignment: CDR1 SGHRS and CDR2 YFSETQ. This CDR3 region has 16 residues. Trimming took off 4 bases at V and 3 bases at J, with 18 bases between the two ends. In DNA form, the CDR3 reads TGCGCCAGCAGCCAAGGACCGGGGGAAGGGACAGATACGCAGTATTTT. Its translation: CASSQGPGEGTDTQYF.

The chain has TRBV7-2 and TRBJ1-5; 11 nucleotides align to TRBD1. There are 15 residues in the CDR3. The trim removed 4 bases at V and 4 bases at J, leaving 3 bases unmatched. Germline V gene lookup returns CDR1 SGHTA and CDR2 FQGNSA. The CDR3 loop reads CASSYGTGGNQPQHF. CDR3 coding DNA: TGTGCCAGCAGCTACGGGACAGGGGGTAATCAGCCCCAGCATTTT.

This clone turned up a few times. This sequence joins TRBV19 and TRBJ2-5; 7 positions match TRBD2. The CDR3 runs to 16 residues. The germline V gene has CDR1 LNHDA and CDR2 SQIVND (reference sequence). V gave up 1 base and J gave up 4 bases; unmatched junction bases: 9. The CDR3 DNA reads TGTGCCAGTAGTATAGTTCTTGGCGGGGGTGGAGAGACCCAGTACTTC. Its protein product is CASSIVLGGGGETQYF.

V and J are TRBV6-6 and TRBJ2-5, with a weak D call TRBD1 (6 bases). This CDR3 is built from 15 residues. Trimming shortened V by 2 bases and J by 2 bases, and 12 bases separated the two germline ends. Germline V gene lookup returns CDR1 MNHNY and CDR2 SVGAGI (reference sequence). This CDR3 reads CASSYPGALQETQYF. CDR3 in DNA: TGTGCCAGCAGTTACCCAGGGGCCCTTCAAGAGACCCAGTACTTC.

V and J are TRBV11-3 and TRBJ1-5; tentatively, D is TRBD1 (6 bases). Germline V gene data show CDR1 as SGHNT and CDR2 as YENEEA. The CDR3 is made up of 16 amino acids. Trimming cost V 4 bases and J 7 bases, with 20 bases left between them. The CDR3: CASSSNHHRVRQPQHF. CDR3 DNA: TGTGCCAGCAGCTCAAACCACCACAGGGTCAGGCAGCCCCAGCATTTT.

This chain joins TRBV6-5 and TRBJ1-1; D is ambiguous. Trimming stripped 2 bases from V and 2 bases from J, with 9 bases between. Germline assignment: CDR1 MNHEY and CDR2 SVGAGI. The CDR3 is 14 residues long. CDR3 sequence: CASSYAQGNTEAFF. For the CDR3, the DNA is TGTGCCAGCAGTTACGCACAAGGAAACACTGAAGCTTTCTTT.

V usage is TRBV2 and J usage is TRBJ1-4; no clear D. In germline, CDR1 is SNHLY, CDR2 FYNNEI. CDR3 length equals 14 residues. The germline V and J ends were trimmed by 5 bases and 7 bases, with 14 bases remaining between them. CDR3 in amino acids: CASSPLARGEKLFF. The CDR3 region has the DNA TGTGCCAGCAGTCCCCTGGCGCGGGGTGAAAAACTGTTTTTT.

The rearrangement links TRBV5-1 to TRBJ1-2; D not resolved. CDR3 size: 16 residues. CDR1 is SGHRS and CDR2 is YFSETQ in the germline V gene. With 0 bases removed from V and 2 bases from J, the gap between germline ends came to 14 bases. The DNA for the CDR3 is TGCGCCAGCAGCTTGGGGGTGCGTGAGTTGAACTATGGCTACACCTTC. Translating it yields CASSLGVRELNYGYTF.

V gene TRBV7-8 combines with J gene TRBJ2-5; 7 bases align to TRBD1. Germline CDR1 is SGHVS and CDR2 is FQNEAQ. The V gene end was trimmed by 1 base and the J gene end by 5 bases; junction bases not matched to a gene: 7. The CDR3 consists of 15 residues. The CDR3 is CASSLGQGVLETQYF. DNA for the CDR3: TGTGCCAGCAGCTTAGGGCAGGGGGTTCTGGAGACCCAGTACTTC.

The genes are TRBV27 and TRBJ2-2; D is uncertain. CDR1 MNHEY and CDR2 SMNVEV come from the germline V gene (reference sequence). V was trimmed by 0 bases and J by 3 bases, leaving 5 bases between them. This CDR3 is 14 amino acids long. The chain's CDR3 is CASSLSSHTGELFF. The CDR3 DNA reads TGTGCCAGCAGTTTATCATCCCACACCGGGGAGCTGTTTTTT.

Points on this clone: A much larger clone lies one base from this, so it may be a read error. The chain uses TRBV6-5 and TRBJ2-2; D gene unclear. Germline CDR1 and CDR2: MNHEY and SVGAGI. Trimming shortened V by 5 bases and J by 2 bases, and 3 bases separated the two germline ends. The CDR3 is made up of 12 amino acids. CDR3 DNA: TGTGCCAGCAGTCCTAACACCGGGGAGCTGTTTTTT. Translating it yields CASSPNTGELFF.

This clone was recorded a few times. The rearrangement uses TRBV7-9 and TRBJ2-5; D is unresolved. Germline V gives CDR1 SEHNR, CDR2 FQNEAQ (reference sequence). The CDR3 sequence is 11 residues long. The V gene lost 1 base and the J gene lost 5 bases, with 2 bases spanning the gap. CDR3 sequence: CASSLVETQYF. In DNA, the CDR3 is TGTGCCAGCAGCTTAGTGGAGACCCAGTACTTC.

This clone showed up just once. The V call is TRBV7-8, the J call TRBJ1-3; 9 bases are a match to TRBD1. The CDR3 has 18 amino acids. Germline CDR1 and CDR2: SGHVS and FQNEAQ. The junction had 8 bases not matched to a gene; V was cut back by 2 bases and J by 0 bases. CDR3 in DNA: TGTGCCAGCAGCTTAAGGCCCGGGACAGGGTTCTCTGGAAACACCATATATTTT. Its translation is CASSLRPGTGFSGNTIYF.

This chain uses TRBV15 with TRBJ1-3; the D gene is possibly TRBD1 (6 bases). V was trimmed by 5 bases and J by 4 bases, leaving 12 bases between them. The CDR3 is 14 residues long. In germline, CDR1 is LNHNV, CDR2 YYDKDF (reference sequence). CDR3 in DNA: TGTGCCACCAGCTCCCGGGACACAGGAAACACCATATATTTT. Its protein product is CATSSRDTGNTIYF.

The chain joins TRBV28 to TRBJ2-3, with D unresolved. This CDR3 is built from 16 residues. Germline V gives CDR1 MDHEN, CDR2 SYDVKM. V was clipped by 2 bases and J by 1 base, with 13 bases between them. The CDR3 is CASSLARAVGTDTQYF. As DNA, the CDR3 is TGTGCCAGCAGTTTAGCCCGGGCGGTGGGCACAGATACGCAGTATTTT.

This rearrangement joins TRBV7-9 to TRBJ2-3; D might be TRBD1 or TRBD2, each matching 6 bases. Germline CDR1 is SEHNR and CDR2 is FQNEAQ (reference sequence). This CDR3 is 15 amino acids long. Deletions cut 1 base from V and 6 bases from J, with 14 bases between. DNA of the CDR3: TGTGCCAGCAGCTTAGTCTTGGGGGGCTTGGATACGCAGTATTTT. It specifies CASSLVLGGLDTQYF.

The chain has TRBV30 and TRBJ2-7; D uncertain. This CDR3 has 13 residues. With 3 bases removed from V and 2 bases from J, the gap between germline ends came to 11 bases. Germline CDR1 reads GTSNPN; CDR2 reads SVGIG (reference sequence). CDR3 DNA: TGTGCCTGGAGGAAGCCGGATCCCTACGAGCAGTACTTC. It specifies CAWRKPDPYEQYF.

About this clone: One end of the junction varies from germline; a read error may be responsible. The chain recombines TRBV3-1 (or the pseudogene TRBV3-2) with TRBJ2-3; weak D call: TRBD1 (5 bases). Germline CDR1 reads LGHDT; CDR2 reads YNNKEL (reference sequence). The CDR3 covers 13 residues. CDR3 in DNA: TGTGCCAGCAGCCCCCAGGGCACATATACGCAGTATTTT. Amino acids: CASSPQGTYTQYF.

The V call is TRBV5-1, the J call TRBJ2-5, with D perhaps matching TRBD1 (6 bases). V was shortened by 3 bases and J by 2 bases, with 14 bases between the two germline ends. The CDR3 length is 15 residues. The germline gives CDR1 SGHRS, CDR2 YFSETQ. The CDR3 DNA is TGCGCCAGCAGCTCCGGGACAATCCCTCAAGAGACCCAGTACTTC. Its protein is CASSSGTIPQETQYF.

CDR3 nucleotides: TGTGCCAGCAGCTTCACCGGGACAGCCTACGAGCAGTACTTC. Protein product: CASSFTGTAYEQYF. The chain joins TRBV5-4 to TRBJ2-7, with TRBD1 identical over 7 bases. The CDR3 consists of 14 residues. V shed 2 bases, J shed 2 bases, and the junction held 4 bases outside the gene matches. The germline V gene has CDR1 SGHNT and CDR2 YYREEE (reference sequence).

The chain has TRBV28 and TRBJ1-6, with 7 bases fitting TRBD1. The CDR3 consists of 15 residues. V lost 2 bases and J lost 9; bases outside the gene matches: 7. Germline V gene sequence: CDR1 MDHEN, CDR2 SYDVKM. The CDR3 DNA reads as TGTGCCAGCAGTTTAACGGGACAGACCATTTCACCCCTCCACTTT. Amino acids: CASSLTGQTISPLHF.

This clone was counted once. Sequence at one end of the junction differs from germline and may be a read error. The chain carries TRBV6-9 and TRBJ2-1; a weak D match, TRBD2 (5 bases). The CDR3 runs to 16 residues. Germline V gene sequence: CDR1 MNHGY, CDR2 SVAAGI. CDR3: CASTYTGDTRGNEQFF. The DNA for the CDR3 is TGTGCCAGCACTTATACTGGGGATACCCGGGGCAATGAGCAGTTCTTC.

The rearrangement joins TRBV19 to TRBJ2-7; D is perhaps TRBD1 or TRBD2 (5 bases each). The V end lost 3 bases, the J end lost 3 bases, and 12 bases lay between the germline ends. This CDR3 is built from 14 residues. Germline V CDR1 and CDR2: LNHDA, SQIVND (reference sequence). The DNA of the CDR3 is TGTGCCAGTAGTATGGTGGGGGTCGGCTACGAGCAGTACTTC. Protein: CASSMVGVGYEQYF.

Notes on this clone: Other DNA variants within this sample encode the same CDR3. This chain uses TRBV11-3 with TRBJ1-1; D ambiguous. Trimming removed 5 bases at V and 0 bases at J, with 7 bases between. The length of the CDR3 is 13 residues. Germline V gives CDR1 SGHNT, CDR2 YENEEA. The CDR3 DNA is TGTGCCAGCAGCAGGACGGTGAACACTGAAGCTTTCTTT. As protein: CASSRTVNTEAFF.

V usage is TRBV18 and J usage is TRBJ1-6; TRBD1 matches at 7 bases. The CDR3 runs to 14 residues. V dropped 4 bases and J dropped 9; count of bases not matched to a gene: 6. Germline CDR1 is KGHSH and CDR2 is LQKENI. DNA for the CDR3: TGTGCCAGCTCACAAAACGACAGGGCTTCACCCCTCCACTTT. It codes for CASSQNDRASPLHF. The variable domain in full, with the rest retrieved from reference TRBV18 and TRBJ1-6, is NAGVMQNPRHLVRRRGQEARLRCSPMKGHSHVYWYRQLPEEGLKFMVYLQKENIIDESGMPKERFSAEFPKEGPSILRIQQVVRGDSAAYFCASSQNDRASPLHFGNGTRLTVT.

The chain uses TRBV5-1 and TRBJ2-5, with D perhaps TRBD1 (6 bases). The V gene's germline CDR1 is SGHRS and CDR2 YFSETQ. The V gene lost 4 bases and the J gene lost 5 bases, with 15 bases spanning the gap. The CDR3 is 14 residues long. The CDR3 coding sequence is TGCGCCAGCAGCGAACTAACAGGGATGGAGACCCAGTACTTC. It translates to CASSELTGMETQYF.

Written as DNA, the CDR3 is TGTGCCACCAGTGATCGGACCATTCAGTTCTTC. Protein: CATSDRTIQFF. The chain employs TRBV24-1 and TRBJ2-1, with D unresolved. The CDR3 runs 11 residues. Trimming took off 3 bases at V and 13 bases at J, with 9 bases between the two ends. Germline values: CDR1 KGHDR, CDR2 SFDVKD.